What follows are 31 T cell receptor beta chains derived from one specimen sequenced in a study of cytomegalovirus exposure and HLA in healthy donors. Researchers ran the PCR with 60 Vbeta and 13 Jbeta primers. Profiled with immunoSEQ multiplex PCR; TCRdb holds only in-frame clones, not every one. This sample has some 65,000 clones, with about 70% found just once. The sample was PBMCs. The origin of the receptors is a woman aged 30 to 39 in good health and CMV-seronegative.

The chain couples TRBV11-2 to TRBJ1-1; D call uncertain. Trimming removed 5 bases at V and 1 base at J, with 5 bases between. CDR1 and CDR2 (germline): SGHAT, FQNNGV. This CDR3 has 12 amino acids. As DNA, the CDR3 is TGTGCCAGCAGCAGACAGAACACTGAAGCTTTCTTT. Amino acid sequence: CASSRQNTEAFF. Using reference TRBV11-2 and TRBJ1-1 for the parts outside the CDR3, the full variable domain is EAGVAQSPRYKIIEKRQSVAFWCNPISGHATLYWYQQILGQGPKLLIQFQNNGVVDDSQLPKDRFSAERLKGVDSTLKIQPAKLEDSAVYLCASSRQNTEAFFGQGTRLTVV.

This rearrangement joins TRBV5-1 to TRBJ1-2, with a weak D call TRBD1 (5 bases). Per the germline V gene, CDR1 is SGHRS and CDR2 is YFSETQ. V lost 4 bases to trimming and J lost 5 bases, with 18 bases between them. CDR3 length: 15 amino acids. CDR3 in DNA: TGCGCCAGCAGCGGGGCAGCTAGGGCTTCTTATGGCTACACCTTC. It codes for CASSGAARASYGYTF.

V gene TRBV18 combines with J gene TRBJ1-2; D is ambiguous. Trimming pared 0 bases from V and 0 bases from J, leaving 8 bases between. CDR1 and CDR2 (germline): KGHSH, LQKENI. This CDR3 has 15 amino acids. CDR3 sequence reads: CASSPPTIANYGYTF. As DNA, the CDR3 is TGTGCCAGCTCACCACCGACTATAGCTAACTATGGCTACACCTTC.

The chain is built from TRBV4-3 and TRBJ2-7; D is perhaps TRBD2 (6 bases). V was pared by 1 base and J by 1 base, with 11 bases between. CDR1 is LGHNA and CDR2 is YSLEER in the germline V gene. The CDR3 is 15 residues long. DNA for the CDR3: TGCGCCAGCAGCCAAGTGGGAGGTTGGTCCTACGAGCAGTACTTC. Translation gives CASSQVGGWSYEQYF.

This clone has a handful of counts. The CDR3 DNA reads TGTGCCAGCAGGGATTTACAGGGGTCCTATAATTCACCCCTCCACTTT. It is translated as CASRDLQGSYNSPLHF. V usage is TRBV27 and J usage is TRBJ1-6, with 7 bases fitting TRBD1. V dropped 6 bases and J dropped 1; count of bases not matched to a gene: 6. The CDR3 is made up of 16 amino acids. Germline lookup yields CDR1 MNHEY and CDR2 SMNVEV (reference sequence).

This sequence joins TRBV2 and TRBJ1-1, with a tentative D call TRBD1 (6 bases). There are 14 residues in the CDR3. Trimming pared 4 bases from V and 4 bases from J, leaving 13 bases between. Germline V gene data show CDR1 as SNHLY and CDR2 as FYNNEI. In DNA, the CDR3 is TGTGCCAGCAGTGGAGGGGGATTGAGCACTGAAGCTTTCTTT. Residues: CASSGGGLSTEAFF.

This clone was observed a handful of times. The chain combines TRBV29-1 with TRBJ1-1; D ambiguous. The CDR3 contains 13 residues. CDR1 SQVTM and CDR2 ANQGSEA come from the germline V gene. The ends were cut back, 3 bases at V and 5 bases at J, with 13 bases in the middle. Here the CDR3 DNA reads TGCAGCGTTGAGCCCAGGCTGATGACTGAAGCTTTCTTT. Protein: CSVEPRLMTEAFF.

The CDR3 here is CASSHSRTGGYEQYF. The CDR3 DNA follows: TGCGCCAGCAGCCATTCTCGGACAGGCGGGTACGAGCAGTACTTC. This chain joins TRBV4-1 and TRBJ2-7; 7 nucleotides line up with TRBD1. The CDR3 runs 15 residues. The V and J ends lost 3 bases and 4 bases, in that order; junction bases with no gene match: 9. Germline values: CDR1 MGHRA, CDR2 YSYEKL.

In this sample, this clone turned up a few times. The chain employs TRBV15 and TRBJ2-2; 7 bases align to TRBD1. Germline CDR1 reads LNHNV; CDR2 reads YYDKDF (reference sequence). The V and J ends lost 4 bases and 1 base, in that order; junction bases with no gene match: 3. CDR3 length: 15 residues. CDR3 sequence: CATSTGQWNTGELFF. CDR3 coding DNA: TGTGCCACCAGCACGGGACAGTGGAACACCGGGGAGCTGTTTTTT.

This clone appeared a single time. V gene TRBV29-1 combines with J gene TRBJ2-7; the D is unclear. V lost 5 bases, J lost 2 bases, and 7 bases lay in between. Looked up from germline, CDR1 is SQVTM and CDR2 is ANQGSEA. The CDR3 is 11 residues long. The CDR3 spells CSVIIAYEQYF. In DNA, the CDR3 is TGCAGCGTTATTATCGCCTACGAGCAGTACTTC.

The chain has TRBV2 and TRBJ2-2, with a tentative D call TRBD1 (6 bases). The CDR3 is 15 amino acids. The V gene's germline CDR1 is SNHLY and CDR2 FYNNEI. V dropped 6 bases and J dropped 4 bases, with 15 bases sitting between them. Here the CDR3 reads CASRYRESGTGELFF. The CDR3 bases are TGTGCCAGCAGGTACAGGGAATCGGGCACCGGGGAGCTGTTTTTT.

This clone showed up just once. The chain carries TRBV2 and TRBJ1-3, with 8 positions matching TRBD1. V was pared by 3 bases and J by 0 bases, with 7 bases of the junction left unmatched. Germline V gene sequence: CDR1 SNHLY, CDR2 FYNNEI. This CDR3 has 17 amino acids. The chain's CDR3 is CASSELDRGSSGNTIYF. The CDR3 DNA sequence: TGTGCCAGCAGTGAGCTAGACAGGGGATCCTCTGGAAACACCATATATTTT.

This chain joins TRBV5-1 and TRBJ1-2; tentatively, D is TRBD1 (5 bases). CDR1 is SGHRS and CDR2 is YFSETQ in the germline V gene. V dropped 2 bases and J dropped 4 bases, with 15 bases sitting between them. The CDR3 is 15 amino acids. The CDR3 coding sequence is TGCGCCAGCAGCTTTTCGGGACTCGAGGGCTATGGCTACACCTTC. Residues: CASSFSGLEGYGYTF.

The chain links TRBV19 to TRBJ1-1, with TRBD1 matching 9 bases. CDR1 is LNHDA, CDR2 SQIVND, per germline (reference sequence). V trimming: 1 base; J trimming: 5 bases; junction bases outside the gene matches: 5. The CDR3 is 15 amino acids. The CDR3 spells CASSIVGTGYTEAFF. The CDR3 DNA is TGTGCCAGTAGTATAGTTGGGACAGGGTATACTGAAGCTTTCTTT.

The chain has TRBV7-9 and TRBJ2-5, with 7 bases identical to TRBD2. CDR3 length equals 15 residues. V gave up 0 bases and J gave up 6 bases; unmatched junction bases: 7. Germline CDR1 is SEHNR and CDR2 is FQNEAQ (reference sequence). CDR3 nucleotides: TGTGCCAGCAGCTTAGCAGATTTCGGGAGGCAGACCCAGTACTTC. It yields the protein CASSLADFGRQTQYF. Drawing the rest from reference TRBV7-9 and TRBJ2-5, the complete variable domain is DTGVSQNPRHKITKRGQNVTFRCDPISEHNRLYWYRQTLGQGPEFLTYFQNEAQLEKSRLLSDRFSAERPKGSFSTLEIQRTEQGDSAMYLCASSLADFGRQTQYFGPGTRLLVL.

This clone occurred a few times. The gene calls are TRBV4-3 and TRBJ1-2; 8 nucleotides match TRBD1. Trimming took 0 bases from V and 6 from J; bases not matched to a gene: 3. The germline V gene encodes CDR1 LGHNA and CDR2 YSLEER. The CDR3 has 14 residues. CDR3 residues: CASSQESTGDGYTF. The DNA of the CDR3 is TGCGCCAGCAGCCAAGAATCGACAGGGGATGGCTACACCTTC.

The V gene is TRBV2, the J gene TRBJ2-5, with D maybe TRBD2 (6 bases). Germline CDR1 and CDR2: SNHLY and FYNNEI. Deletions cut 4 bases from V and 2 bases from J, with 11 bases between. This CDR3 has 14 amino acids. CDR3 residues: CASSVGRGQETQYF. The DNA for the CDR3 is TGTGCCAGCAGTGTGGGACGGGGGCAAGAGACCCAGTACTTC.

The J gene is TRBJ2-1, the V gene TRBV5-1; 10 nucleotides line up with TRBD2. The CDR3 spans 14 residues. J gave up 9 bases and V 2 bases, and 5 bases lay outside the gene matches. Germline V gene data show CDR1 as SGHRS and CDR2 as YFSETQ. The chain's CDR3 is CASSFGTSAGEQFF. The DNA of the CDR3 is TGCGCCAGCAGCTTTGGGACTAGCGCGGGTGAGCAGTTCTTC.

This chain uses TRBV9 with TRBJ1-3; perhaps TRBD1 as D (6 bases). CDR1 is SGDLS and CDR2 is YYNGEE in the germline V gene. Trimming took 0 bases from V and 3 from J, leaving 10 bases between them. The CDR3 runs 15 residues. The CDR3 loop reads CASSVGVQGGNTIYF. CDR3 DNA: TGTGCCAGCAGCGTAGGGGTACAGGGTGGAAACACCATATATTTT.

This chain uses TRBV7-9 with TRBJ1-1; D is unresolved. CDR1 and CDR2 (germline): SEHNR, FQNEAQ (reference sequence). The CDR3 covers 10 residues. V was shortened by 11 bases and J by 5 bases, with 9 bases between the two germline ends. This CDR3 reads CAVSGTEAFF. CDR3 coding DNA: TGTGCCGTTTCCGGGACTGAAGCTTTCTTT.

This clone was counted between two and nine times. V usage is TRBV5-6 and J usage is TRBJ2-7, with D perhaps matching TRBD2 (6 bases). CDR1 is SGHDT, CDR2 YYEEEE, per germline. This CDR3 is built from 15 residues. Trimming removed 1 base at V and 0 bases at J, with 11 bases between. The CDR3 nucleotides are TGTGCCAGCAGCTTGTGGGACTCTACCTCCTACGAGCAGTACTTC. It encodes CASSLWDSTSYEQYF.

This chain connects TRBV6-6 to TRBJ2-7, with D perhaps TRBD1 (6 bases). CDR1 MNHNY and CDR2 SVGAGI come from the germline V gene (reference sequence). The CDR3 spans 15 residues. The V end lost 7 bases, the J end lost 2 bases, and 18 bases lay between the germline ends. The CDR3 nucleotides read TGTGCCAGCACCCTTGCACAGGGATCCCCCTACGAGCAGTACTTC. It translates to CASTLAQGSPYEQYF.

The V and J genes are TRBV7-3 and TRBJ2-3; 10 positions agree with TRBD2. Per germline, CDR1 SGHTA and CDR2 FQGTGA. This CDR3 comprises 15 residues. The J segment lost 2 bases and the V segment lost 5 bases, leaving 4 bases of the junction unmatched. The CDR3 coding sequence is TGTGCCAGCAGCACGGGACTAGCGTTCACAGATACGCAGTATTTT. Its protein product is CASSTGLAFTDTQYF.

The V and J genes are TRBV10-3 and TRBJ2-7; 10 bases line up with TRBD1. CDR1 and CDR2 from the germline V gene are ENHRY and SYGVKD. The CDR3 loop spans 16 amino acids. V gave up 4 bases and J gave up 2 bases; unmatched junction bases: 8. CDR3 protein: CAISAIGTGETYEQYF. CDR3 DNA sequence: TGTGCCATCAGTGCGATCGGGACAGGGGAAACCTACGAGCAGTACTTC.

The V and J genes are TRBV5-1 and TRBJ2-3; D unresolved. The V gene lost 0 bases and the J gene lost 2 bases, with 19 bases spanning the gap. In germline, CDR1 is SGHRS, CDR2 YFSETQ. The CDR3 has 18 residues. The CDR3 DNA sequence: TGCGCCAGCAGCTTGGTGGTCCTGGCTAGACCCCTCACAGATACGCAGTATTTT. It encodes CASSLVVLARPLTDTQYF.

The gene calls are TRBV5-1 and TRBJ2-3, with 12 bases fitting TRBD2. The CDR3 spans 15 residues. CDR1 and CDR2 from the germline V gene are SGHRS and YFSETQ. V lost 6 bases, J lost 6 bases, and 8 bases stayed unmatched. DNA for the CDR3: TGCGCCAGCATTCCGGGACTAGCGGGCCCGGATACGCAGTATTTT. It yields the protein CASIPGLAGPDTQYF.

This chain connects TRBV25-1 to TRBJ1-1; TRBD1 agrees at 10 bases. The CDR3 runs to 13 residues. Looked up from germline, CDR1 is MGHDK and CDR2 is SYGVNS. V shed 8 bases, J shed 12 bases, and the junction held 12 bases outside the gene matches. This chain's CDR3 is CASGDRGRYRTFF. CDR3 DNA sequence: TGTGCCAGCGGGGACAGGGGACGGTATCGTACTTTCTTT.

The chain has TRBV2 and TRBJ1-4; D is uncertain. This CDR3 contains 15 residues. Trimming took off 2 bases at V and 6 bases at J, with 13 bases between the two ends. In germline, CDR1 is SNHLY, CDR2 FYNNEI. CDR3 DNA sequence: TGTGCCAGCAGTGAAAGTACAGCTTTAGATGAAAAACTGTTTTTT. This translates into CASSESTALDEKLFF. Complete variable domain (other parts from reference TRBV2 and TRBJ1-4): EPEVTQTPSHQVTQMGQEVILRCVPISNHLYFYWYRQILGQKVEFLVSFYNNEISEKSEIFDDQFSVERPDGSNFTLKIRSTKLEDSAMYFCASSESTALDEKLFFGSGTQLSVL.

Turning to this clone: One end of the junction is discordant with germline, which a read error may explain. The V gene is TRBV6-5, the J gene TRBJ2-7; the match to TRBD2 covers 7 bases. Germline CDR1 and CDR2: MNHEY and SVGAGI. CDR3 length: 11 residues. CDR3: CASSYAGEQSF. DNA for the CDR3: TGTGCCAGCAGTTACGCGGGGGAACAGAGCTTC.

The chain carries TRBV9 and TRBJ2-3; TRBD2 agrees at 8 bases. Germline V gene sequence: CDR1 SGDLS, CDR2 YYNGEE. Trimming at V came to 0 bases and at J to 3 bases, leaving 3 bases not matched to a gene. This CDR3 is built from 15 residues. The CDR3 coding sequence is TGTGCCAGCAGCGTAGCGGGGGGGAAAACAGATACGCAGTATTTT. Protein sequence: CASSVAGGKTDTQYF.

This clone has only a few counts. CDR3 sequence reads: CSVAQDRVIGLDYAQYF. For the CDR3, the DNA is TGCAGCGTTGCTCAGGACAGGGTAATAGGTCTGGATTACGCGCAGTACTTC. This chain joins TRBV29-1 and TRBJ2-5; 8 nucleotides agree with TRBD1. CDR1 and CDR2 from the germline V gene are SQVTM and ANQGSEA. With V trimmed by 4 bases and J by 11 bases, 24 bases remained unmatched. This CDR3 contains 17 residues.